The T cell receptor beta chain under discussion was sequenced for a study of blood T cell repertoires in COVID-19. As for the study in general: Spain, Italy and the United States supplied samples that represented acute and convalescent COVID-19.

In the source study's methods: Estimates of nucleated cell counts were drawn from the amplification of reference gene primers. TCRdb's table, derived via immunoSEQ multiplex PCR, lists solely in-frame clones and lacks some. V and J calls and clone size are copied from that table; D and trimming were computed from the DNA. This sample has 65,000 to 90,000 clones, with roughly 87% found just once. This CDR3 contains 17 residues. Germline CDR1 is MNHNS and CDR2 is SASEGT. V dropped 4 bases and J dropped 4; count of bases not matched to a gene: 9. The V and J genes are TRBV6-1 and TRBJ1-6; 8 bases fit TRBD1. This clonotype originated in an elderly man with acute or convalescent COVID-19. The sequencing input was peripheral blood. Written as DNA, the CDR3 is TGTGCCAGCAGTGTCGGACAGGGTTCGCGATATAATTCACCCCTCCACTTT. Protein: CASSVGQGSRYNSPLHF.